The 18 T cell receptor beta chains in this list originate from one sample, sequenced in a study of blood T cell repertoires in COVID-19. The data were produced by immunoSEQ multiplex PCR, yet TCRdb's version contains in-frame clones alone and is incomplete. Of 150,000 to 170,000 clones detected, approximately 85% appear once; the ten largest clones hold 8.3%. Sequenced input: peripheral blood. Receptor source: a woman aged 60 to 75 with COVID-19, enrolled during active disease.

The chain uses TRBV25-1 and TRBJ1-1, with D tentatively TRBD1 (6 bases). Trimming removed 6 bases from V and 10 bases from J, with 18 bases in between. Germline CDR1 and CDR2: MGHDK and SYGVNS. The CDR3 sequence is 13 residues long. The CDR3 DNA follows: TGTGCCAGCAGGGGGGCAGACAAGCGGCTAGCTTTCTTT. Translated: CASRGADKRLAFF.

Notes on this clone: Different DNA sequences within this sample yield the same CDR3. The V gene is TRBV5-4, the J gene TRBJ2-5; TRBD2 aligns across 12 bases. This CDR3 is 15 amino acids long. Germline trimming cut 2 bases from V and 5 bases from J; bases unmatched to any gene: 4. The germline gives CDR1 SGHNT, CDR2 YYREEE (reference sequence). This CDR3 is CASSFLAGGGETQYF. CDR3 nucleotide sequence: TGTGCCAGCAGCTTTCTAGCGGGAGGGGGTGAGACCCAGTACTTC.

J is TRBJ2-2 and V is TRBV6-1, with 7 bases identical to TRBD1. With 4 bases clipped from V and 5 bases from J, the junction kept 16 bases outside the gene matches. CDR3 size: 18 residues. Germline V gene lookup returns CDR1 MNHNS and CDR2 SASEGT. Here the CDR3 reads CASSAVPGQNFWTGELFF. The CDR3 region has the DNA TGTGCCAGCAGTGCGGTTCCGGGACAGAATTTTTGGACCGGGGAGCTGTTTTTT.

The chain joins TRBV18 to TRBJ1-2; 9 bases are shared with TRBD1. Germline values: CDR1 KGHSH, CDR2 LQKENI. V trimming: 6 bases; J trimming: 6 bases; junction bases outside the gene matches: 11. There are 15 residues in the CDR3. CDR3 region: CASSLENTGGDGYTF. CDR3 coding DNA: TGTGCCAGCTCGCTCGAAAATACAGGGGGCGATGGCTACACCTTC.

The chain has TRBV6-5 and TRBJ1-2; D unclear. With 5 bases removed from V and 8 bases from J, the gap between germline ends came to 15 bases. Germline V lookup: CDR1 MNHEY, CDR2 SVGAGI. This CDR3 contains 13 residues. CDR3 coding DNA: TGTGCCAGCAGTAACCCATCGAGGTACGGCTACACCTTC. It yields the protein CASSNPSRYGYTF.

This clone was recorded once. The V and J genes are TRBV7-9 and TRBJ2-7; maybe TRBD1 (6 bases). CDR3 size: 14 residues. With 3 bases removed from V and 1 base from J, the gap between germline ends came to 10 bases. The germline gives CDR1 SEHNR, CDR2 FQNEAQ (reference sequence). CDR3 sequence reads: CASSLDSVSYEQYF. DNA for the CDR3: TGTGCCAGCAGCTTGGACAGTGTTTCCTACGAGCAGTACTTC.

V is TRBV5-1 and J is TRBJ1-5; TRBD1 aligns across 7 bases. V shed 5 bases and J 4 bases; nucleotides not matched to a gene: 6. The germline CDR1 and CDR2 sequences are SGHRS and YFSETQ. This CDR3 comprises 14 residues. The CDR3 nucleotides are TGCGCCAGCAGGGTTACGACAGGGAATCAGCCCCAGCATTTT. Protein product: CASRVTTGNQPQHF.

The V gene is TRBV6-5, the J gene TRBJ1-1; no firm D call. The CDR3 is 15 amino acids. V lost 5 bases and J 2 bases, leaving 15 bases between the germline ends. Germline V gene data show CDR1 as MNHEY and CDR2 as SVGAGI. CDR3 sequence reads: CASSTMGPGNTEAFF. CDR3 nucleotides: TGTGCCAGCAGTACTATGGGTCCGGGAAACACTGAAGCTTTCTTT.

This sequence joins TRBV5-5 and TRBJ1-2, with D possibly being TRBD1 (5 bases). This CDR3 region has 14 residues. The V and J ends lost 1 base and 8 bases respectively, with 15 bases between them. Germline V gene sequence: CDR1 SGHKS, CDR2 YYEKEE (reference sequence). The CDR3 loop is CASSLSRGMEGYTF. The CDR3 DNA sequence: TGTGCCAGCAGCTTGTCAAGGGGAATGGAAGGCTACACCTTC.

V is TRBV7-9 and J is TRBJ1-3; D gene ambiguous. This CDR3 is 13 amino acids long. Trimming stripped 1 base from V and 8 bases from J, with 9 bases between. The germline CDR1 and CDR2 sequences are SEHNR and FQNEAQ (reference sequence). The CDR3 loop reads CASSLGVEHTIYF. The CDR3 DNA follows: TGTGCCAGCAGCTTAGGAGTGGAGCACACCATATATTTT.

The table lists this clone with a count of one. At the DNA level, this CDR3 is encoded by other sequences in the same sample as well. The V call is TRBV18, the J call TRBJ2-5, with D possibly matching TRBD2 (6 bases). V was clipped by 3 bases and J by 2 bases, with 7 bases between them. In germline, CDR1 is KGHSH, CDR2 LQKENI. This CDR3 has 13 amino acids. DNA of the CDR3: TGTGCCAGCTCACCGGGACTGCAAGAGACCCAGTACTTC. Amino acid sequence: CASSPGLQETQYF.

The J gene is TRBJ1-3, the V gene TRBV6-5; no firm D call. Per germline, CDR1 MNHEY and CDR2 SVGAGI. Trimming left V 0 bases short and J 0 bases short, with 9 bases between. The CDR3 runs to 16 residues. The CDR3 region has the DNA TGTGCCAGCAGTTACTCCGACCGGAGCTCTGGAAACACCATATATTTT. This translates into CASSYSDRSSGNTIYF.

This clone was seen at least ten times. The genes are TRBV19 and TRBJ1-1; no clear D gene. The CDR3 is made up of 11 amino acids. CDR1 is LNHDA and CDR2 is SQIVND in the germline V gene (reference sequence). V lost 10 bases to trimming and J lost 0 bases, with 6 bases between them. The CDR3 DNA is TGTGCCACCTCGGTGAACACTGAAGCTTTCTTT. Its protein is CATSVNTEAFF.

The rearrangement joins TRBV30 to TRBJ1-1; TRBD1 matches 8 bases. From germline, CDR1 is GTSNPN and CDR2 SVGIG (reference sequence). The CDR3 length is 13 residues. Trimming cost V 4 bases and J 0 bases; bases outside gene matches: 1. In DNA, the CDR3 is TGTGCCTGGAAACAGGGGGTGAACACTGAAGCTTTCTTT. This translates into CAWKQGVNTEAFF.

V and J are TRBV9 and TRBJ2-3; 10 positions match TRBD2. With V trimmed by 3 bases and J by 5 bases, 9 bases remained unmatched. CDR1 and CDR2 (germline): SGDLS, YYNGEE. CDR3 size: 16 residues. For the CDR3, the DNA is TGTGCCAGCAGCGCGAGAGGGGCTAGCGGGAGAGATACGCAGTATTTT. The encoded protein is CASSARGASGRDTQYF.

The V call is TRBV20-1, the J call TRBJ1-1; possible D gene TRBD1, 5 bases. The CDR3 has 10 amino acids. Germline lookup yields CDR1 DFQATT and CDR2 SNEGSKA (reference sequence). Trimming removed 6 bases from V and 10 bases from J, with 12 bases in between. The CDR3 reads CSAKGLGAFF. CDR3 sequence (DNA): TGCAGTGCGAAGGGGTTAGGAGCTTTCTTT.

The genes are TRBV5-6 and TRBJ1-5; perhaps TRBD1 as D (6 bases). Trimming removed 4 bases at V and 0 bases at J, with 14 bases between. Germline CDR1 is SGHDT and CDR2 is YYEEEE. The CDR3 has 16 residues. The CDR3 DNA follows: TGTGCCAGCAGCCCTAAGGGACACCTTAGCAATCAGCCCCAGCATTTT. It translates to CASSPKGHLSNQPQHF.

This clone came up a few times. A far larger clone is one base from this, pointing to a likely read error. Other DNA sequences in the sample encode the same CDR3. J is TRBJ1-1 and V is TRBV9; a weak D match, TRBD1 (6 bases). CDR3 length: 18 amino acids. The germline V gene has CDR1 SGDLS and CDR2 YYNGEE. CDR3 nucleotides: TGTGCCAGCCGCGTAGGGGGGGGCCAGGGGCTCATGAACACTGAAGCTTTCTTT. As protein: CASRVGGGQGLMNTEAFF.